Reported below is one TCR beta chain. A read error may explain this, as a much larger clone is one base away. V dropped 1 base and J dropped 4 bases, with 16 bases sitting between them. The CDR3 spans 16 residues. From germline, CDR1 is SGHNT and CDR2 YYREEE (reference sequence). The sample originates from a study of tumor-infiltrating lymphocytes in primary liver carcinoma. RNA was extracted from whole blood without cell sorting, alongside germline DNA. A primer matching the constant region was used to make TCR beta cDNA from approximately 500 ng of total RNA. Modified slightly, ARM-PCR produced TCR beta libraries over three nested multiplex PCR rounds. Use of TRBV1-TRBV30 forward primers with a C-beta reverse primer characterized the first two PCR rounds, which lasted about 10 cycles each. TCRdb re-called the multiplex PCR reads with MiXCR, one entry per CDR3 protein. The sample consists of some 180,000 distinct CDR3 sequences, roughly 60% of them appearing once.

The sequence derives from a middle-aged man with primary liver carcinoma and hepatitis B virus infection. The V and J genes are TRBV5-4 and TRBJ2-3, with D unresolved. The sample taken for sequencing was peripheral blood. CDR3: CASSLWGSWNPDTQYF. DNA of the CDR3: TGTGCCAGCAGCTTGTGGGGTAGCTGGAACCCAGATACGCAGTATTTT.